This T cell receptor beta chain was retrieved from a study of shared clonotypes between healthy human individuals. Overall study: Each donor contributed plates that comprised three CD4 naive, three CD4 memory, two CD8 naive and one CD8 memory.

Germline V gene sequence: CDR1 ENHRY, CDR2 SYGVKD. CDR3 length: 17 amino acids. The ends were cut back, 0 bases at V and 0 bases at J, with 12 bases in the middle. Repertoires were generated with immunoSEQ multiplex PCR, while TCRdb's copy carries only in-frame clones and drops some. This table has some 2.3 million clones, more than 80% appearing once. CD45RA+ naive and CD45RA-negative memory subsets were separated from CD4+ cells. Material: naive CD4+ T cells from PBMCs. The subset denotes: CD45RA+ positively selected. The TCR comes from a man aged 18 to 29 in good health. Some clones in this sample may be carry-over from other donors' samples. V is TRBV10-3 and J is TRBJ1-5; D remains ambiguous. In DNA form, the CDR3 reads TGTGCCATCAGTGAGTCCTTTTCGGGGAGTAGCAATCAGCCCCAGCATTTT. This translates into CAISESFSGSSNQPQHF.